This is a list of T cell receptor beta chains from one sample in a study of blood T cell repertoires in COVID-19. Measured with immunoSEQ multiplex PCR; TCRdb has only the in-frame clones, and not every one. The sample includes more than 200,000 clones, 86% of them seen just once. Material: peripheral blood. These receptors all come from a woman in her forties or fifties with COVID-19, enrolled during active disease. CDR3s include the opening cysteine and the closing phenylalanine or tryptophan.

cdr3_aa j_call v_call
CASSLGYRGPGAGELFF TRBJ2-2 TRBV7-8
CASSEGQGGWLGEKLFF TRBJ1-4 TRBV2
CASRPTGNYGYTF TRBJ1-2 TRBV12-3/TRBV12-4
CASSWGGNSPLHF TRBJ1-6 TRBV5-8
CASSPRQELKFF TRBJ2-1 TRBV11-2
CSVSPGETQYF TRBJ2-5 TRBV29-1
CASRLDRVDTGELFF TRBJ2-2 TRBV6-5
CATEDEKNTIYF TRBJ1-3 TRBV13
CASRSGGDYEQYF TRBJ2-7 TRBV7-9
CASSATSGTGKNEQFF TRBJ2-1 TRBV11-3
CASSPIRNDNNSPLHF TRBJ1-6 TRBV18
CASGSPGLAGPDTQYF TRBJ2-3 TRBV12-5
CASSLVEVCTF TRBJ1-2 TRBV5-6
CASSSSLTGTGTGYTF TRBJ1-2 TRBV7-3
CASSSGWDREDYNEQFF TRBJ2-1 TRBV11-3
CASSFRSGGFEQFF TRBJ2-1 TRBV27
CASSASYSGGASGELFF TRBJ2-2 TRBV7-6
CASSLYPGKHNEQFF TRBJ2-1 TRBV7-3
CASSRDRGYSGNTIYF TRBJ1-3 TRBV5-5
CAWSPGGPFKGDTQYF TRBJ2-3 TRBV30
CASSPTGANVLTF TRBJ2-6 TRBV4-1
CATSREGDRGQGSPLHF TRBJ1-6 TRBV15
CASSAHFVDYEQYF TRBJ2-7 TRBV7-2
CASSRQGETYDGSYNEQFF TRBJ2-1 TRBV11-2
CASSLEGARTGELFF TRBJ2-2 TRBV5-1
CAWSSGQGNQPQHF TRBJ1-5 TRBV30
CASRSLFKRGAYNEQFF TRBJ2-1 TRBV28
CASSPGTSTNEKLFF TRBJ1-4 TRBV5-5
CASSPIETAGFQPQHF TRBJ1-5 TRBV19
CASSIDNTPGTEAFF TRBJ1-1 TRBV19
CAWERGSPEKDTQYF TRBJ2-3 TRBV30
CASGPGVYEQYF TRBJ2-7 TRBV19
CASSKEQQGAYNEQFF TRBJ2-1 TRBV21-1
CATSQGSYEQYF TRBJ2-7 TRBV6-6
CASSLAGGGEKLFF TRBJ1-4 TRBV5-1
CASSTGSGNTIYF TRBJ1-3 TRBV6-5
CASRYRVSGYGYTF TRBJ1-2 TRBV2
CASSSVQGGGSPLHF TRBJ1-6 TRBV5-5
CASSAGGLGYNEQFF TRBJ2-1 TRBV13
CAWSSGRGAGELFF TRBJ2-2 TRBV30
CSAQGRGTDTQYF TRBJ2-3 TRBV29-1
CASSFRGGGNNEQFF TRBJ2-1 TRBV6-2/TRBV6-3
CASSQGQGLYNEQFF TRBJ2-1 TRBV27
CASSLARVWGGRVTTEAFF TRBJ1-1 TRBV7-8
CASSDFLGSEAFF TRBJ1-1 TRBV6-4
CASRRGGLYDTDTQYF TRBJ2-3 TRBV7-2
CASSLGSTGGENTIYF TRBJ1-3 TRBV13
CASSNPGTGQETQYF TRBJ2-5 TRBV7-7
CASSRGLAGGQMNTGELFF TRBJ2-2 TRBV5-1
CSAEGTGGGYEQYF TRBJ2-7 TRBV29-1
CASSLRQGSGGYTF TRBJ1-2 TRBV3-1/TRBV3-2
CASGTGKLPGNTIYF TRBJ1-3 TRBV10-2
CASREFATNEKLFF TRBJ1-4 TRBV18